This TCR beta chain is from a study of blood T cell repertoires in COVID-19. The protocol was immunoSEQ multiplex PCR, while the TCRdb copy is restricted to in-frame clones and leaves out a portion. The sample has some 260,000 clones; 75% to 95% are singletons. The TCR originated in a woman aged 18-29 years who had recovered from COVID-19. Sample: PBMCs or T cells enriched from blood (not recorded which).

The CDR3 bases are TGTGCCACCCCAAACACTGAAGCTTTCTTT. It is translated as CATPNTEAFF. The genes are TRBV6-5 and TRBJ1-1; D not certain. From germline, CDR1 is MNHEY and CDR2 SVGAGI. The CDR3 sequence is 10 residues long. Trimming pared 10 bases from V and 2 bases from J, leaving 5 bases between.